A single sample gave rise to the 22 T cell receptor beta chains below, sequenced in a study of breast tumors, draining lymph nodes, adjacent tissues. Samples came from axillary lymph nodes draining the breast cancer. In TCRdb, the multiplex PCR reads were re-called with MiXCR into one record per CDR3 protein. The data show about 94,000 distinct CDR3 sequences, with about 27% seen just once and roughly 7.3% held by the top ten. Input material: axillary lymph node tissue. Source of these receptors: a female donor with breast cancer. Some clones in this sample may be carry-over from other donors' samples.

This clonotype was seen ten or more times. CDR3 sequence: CASSPGVYEQYF. In DNA form, the CDR3 reads TGTGCCAGCAGTCCCGGGGTATACGAGCAGTACTTC. J is TRBJ2-7 and V is TRBV12-3 or TRBV12-4; D possibly corresponds to TRBD2 (5 bases). The CDR3 extends over 12 amino acids. The V end lost 5 bases, the J end lost 4 bases, and 9 bases lay between the germline ends.

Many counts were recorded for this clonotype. The CDR3 sequence is CASSPQTSGSLSEQYF. In DNA form, the CDR3 reads TGTGCCAGCAGTCCGCAAACTAGCGGGAGCCTTAGCGAGCAGTACTTC. V gene TRBV6-6 combines with J gene TRBJ2-7; 11 nucleotides agree with TRBD2. Germline CDR1 reads MNHNY; CDR2 reads SVGAGI (reference sequence). The CDR3 is 16 residues long. Trimming at V came to 5 bases and at J to 6 bases, leaving 12 bases not matched to a gene.

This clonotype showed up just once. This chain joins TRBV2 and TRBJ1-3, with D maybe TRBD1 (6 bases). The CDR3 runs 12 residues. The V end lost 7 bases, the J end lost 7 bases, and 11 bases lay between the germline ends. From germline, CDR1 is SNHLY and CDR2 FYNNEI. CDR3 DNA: TGTGCCAGCACTATGCAGGGGAACACCATATATTTT. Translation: CASTMQGNTIYF.

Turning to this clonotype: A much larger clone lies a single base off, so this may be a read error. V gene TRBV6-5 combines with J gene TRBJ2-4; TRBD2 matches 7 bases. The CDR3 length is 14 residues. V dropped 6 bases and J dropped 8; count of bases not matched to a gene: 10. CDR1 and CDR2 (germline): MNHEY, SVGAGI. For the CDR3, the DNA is TGTGCCAGCAGGGTTGAATTGGGAGGGGACATTCAGTACTTC. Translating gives CASRVELGGDIQYF.

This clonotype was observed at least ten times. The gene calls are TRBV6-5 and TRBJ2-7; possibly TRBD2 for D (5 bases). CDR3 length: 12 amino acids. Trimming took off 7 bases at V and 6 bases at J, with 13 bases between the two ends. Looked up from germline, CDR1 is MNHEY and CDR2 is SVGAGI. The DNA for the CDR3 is TGTGCCAGCAAGCGGTTACAAGGCGAGCAGTACTTC. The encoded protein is CASKRLQGEQYF.

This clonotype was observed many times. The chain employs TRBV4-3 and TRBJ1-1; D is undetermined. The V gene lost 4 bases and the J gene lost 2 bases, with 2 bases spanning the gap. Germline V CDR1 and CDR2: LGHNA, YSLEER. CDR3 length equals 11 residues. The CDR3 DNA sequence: TGCGCCAGCAGCCGAAACACTGAAGCTTTCTTT. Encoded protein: CASSRNTEAFF.

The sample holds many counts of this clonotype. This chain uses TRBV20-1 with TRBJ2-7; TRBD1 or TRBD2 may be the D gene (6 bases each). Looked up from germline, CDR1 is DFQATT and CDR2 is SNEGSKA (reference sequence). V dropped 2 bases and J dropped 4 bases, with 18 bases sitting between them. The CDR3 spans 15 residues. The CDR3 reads CSARPGVPGDYEQYF. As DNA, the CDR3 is TGCAGTGCTAGACCAGGGGTTCCGGGAGATTACGAGCAGTACTTC.

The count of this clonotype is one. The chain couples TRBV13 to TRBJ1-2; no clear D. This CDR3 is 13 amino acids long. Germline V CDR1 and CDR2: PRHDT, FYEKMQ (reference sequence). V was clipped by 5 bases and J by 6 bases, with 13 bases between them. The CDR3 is CASSPTGIHGYTF. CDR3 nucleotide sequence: TGTGCCAGCAGCCCGACGGGTATACATGGCTACACCTTC. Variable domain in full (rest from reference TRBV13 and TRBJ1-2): AAGVIQSPRHLIKEKRETATLKCYPIPRHDTVYWYQQGPGQDPQFLISFYEKMQSDKGSIPDRFSAQQFSDYHSELNMSSLELGDSALYFCASSPTGIHGYTFGSGTRLTVV.

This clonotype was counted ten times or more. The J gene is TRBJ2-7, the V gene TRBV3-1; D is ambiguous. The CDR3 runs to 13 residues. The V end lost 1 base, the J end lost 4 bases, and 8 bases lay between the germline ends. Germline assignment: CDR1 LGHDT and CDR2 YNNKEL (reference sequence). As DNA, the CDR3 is TGTGCCAGCAGCCAAGTCCCCGGATACGAGCAGTACTTC. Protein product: CASSQVPGYEQYF.

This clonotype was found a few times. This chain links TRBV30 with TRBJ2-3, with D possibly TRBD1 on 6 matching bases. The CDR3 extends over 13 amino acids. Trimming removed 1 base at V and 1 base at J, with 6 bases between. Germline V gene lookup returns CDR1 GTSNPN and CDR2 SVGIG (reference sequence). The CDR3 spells CAWSEGGTDTQYF. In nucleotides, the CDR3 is TGTGCCTGGAGTGAGGGGGGCACAGATACGCAGTATTTT.

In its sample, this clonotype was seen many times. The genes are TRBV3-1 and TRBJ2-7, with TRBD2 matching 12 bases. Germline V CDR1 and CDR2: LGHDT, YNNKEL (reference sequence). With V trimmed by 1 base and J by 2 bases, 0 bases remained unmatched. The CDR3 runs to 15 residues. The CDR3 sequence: CASSQGLAGAYEQYF. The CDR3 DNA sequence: TGTGCCAGCAGCCAAGGACTAGCGGGAGCCTACGAGCAGTACTTC.

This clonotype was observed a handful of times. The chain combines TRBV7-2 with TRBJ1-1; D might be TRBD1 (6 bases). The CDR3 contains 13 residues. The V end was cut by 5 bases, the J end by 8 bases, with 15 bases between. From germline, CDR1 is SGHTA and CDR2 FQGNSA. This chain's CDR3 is CASSTDRRSEAFF. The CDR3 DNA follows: TGTGCCAGCAGCACCGACAGGAGGAGCGAAGCTTTCTTT.

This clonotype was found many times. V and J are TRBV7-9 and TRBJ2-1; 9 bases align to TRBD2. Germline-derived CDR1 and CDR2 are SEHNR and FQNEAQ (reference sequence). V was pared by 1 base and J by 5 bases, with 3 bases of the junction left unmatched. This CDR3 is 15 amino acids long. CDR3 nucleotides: TGTGCCAGCAGCTTAGGGACTAGCGACCACAATGAGCAGTTCTTC. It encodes CASSLGTSDHNEQFF.

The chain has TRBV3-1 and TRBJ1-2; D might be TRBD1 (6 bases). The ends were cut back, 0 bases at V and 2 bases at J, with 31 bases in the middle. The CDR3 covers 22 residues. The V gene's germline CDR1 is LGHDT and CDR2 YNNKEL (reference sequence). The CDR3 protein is CASSQDRVLGQRFDGSNYGYTF. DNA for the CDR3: TGTGCCAGCAGCCAAGATCGAGTCCTAGGACAGCGGTTCGATGGCTCAAACTATGGCTACACCTTC. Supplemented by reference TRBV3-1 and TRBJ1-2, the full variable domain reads DTAVSQTPKYLVTQMGNDKSIKCEQNLGHDTMYWYKQDSKKFLKIMFSYNNKELIINETVPNRFSPKSPDKAHLNLHINSLELGDSAVYFCASSQDRVLGQRFDGSNYGYTFGSGTRLTVV.

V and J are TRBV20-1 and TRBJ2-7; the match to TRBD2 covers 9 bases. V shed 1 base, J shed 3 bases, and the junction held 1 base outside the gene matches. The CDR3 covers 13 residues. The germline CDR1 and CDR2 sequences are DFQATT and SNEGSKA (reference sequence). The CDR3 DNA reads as TGCAGTGCTAGAGCGACTAGCGGCTACGAGCAGTACTTC. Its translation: CSARATSGYEQYF.

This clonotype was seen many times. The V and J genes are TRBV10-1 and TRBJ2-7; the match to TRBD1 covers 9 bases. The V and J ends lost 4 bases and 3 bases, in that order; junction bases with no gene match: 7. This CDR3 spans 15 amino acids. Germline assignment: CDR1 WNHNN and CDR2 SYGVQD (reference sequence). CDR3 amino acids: CASSVFRDRVYEQYF. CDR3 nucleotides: TGCGCCAGCAGTGTGTTTCGGGACAGGGTCTACGAGCAGTACTTC.

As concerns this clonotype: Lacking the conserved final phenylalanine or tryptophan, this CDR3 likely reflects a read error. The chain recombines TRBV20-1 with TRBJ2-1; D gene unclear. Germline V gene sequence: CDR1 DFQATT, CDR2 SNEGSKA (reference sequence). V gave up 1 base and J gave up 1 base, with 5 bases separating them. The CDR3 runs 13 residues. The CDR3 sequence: CSARARSYNEQFS. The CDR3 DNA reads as TGCAGTGCTAGAGCACGGTCCTACAATGAGCAGTTCTCC.

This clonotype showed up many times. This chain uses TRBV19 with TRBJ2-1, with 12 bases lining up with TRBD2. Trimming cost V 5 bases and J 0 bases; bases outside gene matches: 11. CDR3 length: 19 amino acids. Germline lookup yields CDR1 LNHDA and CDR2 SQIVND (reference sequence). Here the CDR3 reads CASSRSTTSGSSSYNEQFF. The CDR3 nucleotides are TGTGCCAGTAGTCGGTCGACGACTAGCGGGAGCAGCTCCTACAATGAGCAGTTCTTC.

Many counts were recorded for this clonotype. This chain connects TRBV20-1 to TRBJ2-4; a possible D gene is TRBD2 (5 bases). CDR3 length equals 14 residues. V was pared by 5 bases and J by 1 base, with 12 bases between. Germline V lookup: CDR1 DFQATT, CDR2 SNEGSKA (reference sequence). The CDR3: CSAVISGAKNIQYF. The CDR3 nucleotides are TGCAGTGCTGTGATAAGCGGCGCCAAAAACATTCAGTACTTC.

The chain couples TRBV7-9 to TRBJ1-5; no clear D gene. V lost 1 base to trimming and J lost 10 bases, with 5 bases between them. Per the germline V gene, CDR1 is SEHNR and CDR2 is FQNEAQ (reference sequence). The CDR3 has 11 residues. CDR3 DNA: TGTGCCAGCAGCTTAGGTTGTCCCCAGCATTTT. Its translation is CASSLGCPQHF. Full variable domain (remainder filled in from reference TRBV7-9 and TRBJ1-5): DTGVSQNPRHKITKRGQNVTFRCDPISEHNRLYWYRQTLGQGPEFLTYFQNEAQLEKSRLLSDRFSAERPKGSFSTLEIQRTEQGDSAMYLCASSLGCPQHFGDGTRLSIL.

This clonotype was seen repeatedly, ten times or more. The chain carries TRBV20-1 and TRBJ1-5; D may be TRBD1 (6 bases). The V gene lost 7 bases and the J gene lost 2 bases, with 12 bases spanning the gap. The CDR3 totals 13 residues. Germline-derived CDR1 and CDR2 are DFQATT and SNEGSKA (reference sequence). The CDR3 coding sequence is TGCAGTGTTGGGCGACAGGGCAATCAGCCCCAGCATTTT. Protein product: CSVGRQGNQPQHF.

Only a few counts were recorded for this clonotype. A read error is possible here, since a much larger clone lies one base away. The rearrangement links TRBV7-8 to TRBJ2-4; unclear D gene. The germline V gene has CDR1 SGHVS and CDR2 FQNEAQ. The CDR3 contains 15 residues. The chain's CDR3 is CASSSRSRVGNIQHF. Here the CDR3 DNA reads TGTGCCAGCAGCTCCAGGTCAAGGGTTGGGAACATTCAGCACTTC.